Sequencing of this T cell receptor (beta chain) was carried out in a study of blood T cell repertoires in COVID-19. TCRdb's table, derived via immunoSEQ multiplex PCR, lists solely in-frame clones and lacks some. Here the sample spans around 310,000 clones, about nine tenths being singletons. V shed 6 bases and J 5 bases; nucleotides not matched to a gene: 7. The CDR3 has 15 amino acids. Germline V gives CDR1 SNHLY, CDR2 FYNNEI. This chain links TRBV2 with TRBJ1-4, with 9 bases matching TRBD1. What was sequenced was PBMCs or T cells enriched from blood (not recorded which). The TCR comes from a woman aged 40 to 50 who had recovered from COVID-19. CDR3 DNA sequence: TGTGCCAGCAGGAACGACAGGGGGAGGAATGAAAAACTGTTTTTT. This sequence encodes CASRNDRGRNEKLFF.